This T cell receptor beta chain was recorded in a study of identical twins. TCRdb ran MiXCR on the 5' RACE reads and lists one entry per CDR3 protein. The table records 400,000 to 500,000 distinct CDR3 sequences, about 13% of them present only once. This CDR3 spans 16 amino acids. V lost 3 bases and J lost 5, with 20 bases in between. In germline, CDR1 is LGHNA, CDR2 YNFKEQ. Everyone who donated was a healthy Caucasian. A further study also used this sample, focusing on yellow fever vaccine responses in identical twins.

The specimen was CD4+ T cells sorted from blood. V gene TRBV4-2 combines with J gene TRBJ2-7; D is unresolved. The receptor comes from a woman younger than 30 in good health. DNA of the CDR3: TGTGCCAGCAGCCAGACCGGCGGTTCCAGCCGGGACGAGCAGTACTTC. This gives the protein CASSQTGGSSRDEQYF.